Shown below are 16 T cell receptor beta chains from a single sample sequenced in a study of blood T cell repertoires in COVID-19. Data came from immunoSEQ multiplex PCR; TCRdb stores just in-frame clones and leaves some out. The sample shows about 250,000 clones, around 79% of them seen only once. The sequenced material came from peripheral blood. These receptors were collected from a woman aged 80 or over with acute or convalescent COVID-19.

The chain carries TRBV19 and TRBJ2-4; 13 bases map to TRBD2. The germline V gene has CDR1 LNHDA and CDR2 SQIVND (reference sequence). The CDR3 spans 20 residues. V trimming: 5 bases; J trimming: 0 bases; junction bases outside the gene matches: 13. The CDR3 nucleotides read TGTGCCAGTAGTTCGATACTAGCGGGAGGGTTTAAACTAGCCAAAAACATTCAGTACTTC. Translating it yields CASSSILAGGFKLAKNIQYF.

The chain has TRBV11-1 and TRBJ2-7; 12 nucleotides agree with TRBD2. Losses at the gene ends were 0 bases for V and 3 bases for J; bases not matched to a gene: 3. Per the germline V gene, CDR1 is SGHAT and CDR2 is FQDESV (reference sequence). The CDR3 extends over 16 amino acids. For the CDR3, the DNA is TGTGCCAGCAGCTTAGCCCCGACTAGCGGGGGCTACGAGCAGTACTTC. It encodes CASSLAPTSGGYEQYF.

The chain links TRBV5-1 to TRBJ2-1, with D possibly being TRBD1 (6 bases). This CDR3 has 12 residues. The germline CDR1 and CDR2 sequences are SGHRS and YFSETQ. The ends were cut back, 7 bases at V and 12 bases at J, with 17 bases in the middle. The CDR3 DNA reads TGCGCCAGCGGCCCACAGGGAGACGCGCAGTTCTTC. It encodes CASGPQGDAQFF.

This clone was observed a few times. J is TRBJ1-5 and V is TRBV18, with D hard to call. Germline-derived CDR1 and CDR2 are KGHSH and LQKENI. This CDR3 has 13 amino acids. V was clipped by 9 bases and J by 8 bases, with 17 bases between them. CDR3 sequence reads: CASSRGEFEPQHF. The CDR3 nucleotides are TGTGCCAGTTCCCGAGGTGAGTTCGAGCCCCAGCATTTT. Combining the CDR3 with reference TRBV18 and TRBJ1-5 gives the whole variable domain NAGVMQNPRHLVRRRGQEARLRCSPMKGHSHVYWYRQLPEEGLKFMVYLQKENIIDESGMPKERFSAEFPKEGPSILRIQQVVRGDSAAYFCASSRGEFEPQHFGDGTRLSIL.

The genes are TRBV6-5 and TRBJ1-1; D gene ambiguous. CDR1 and CDR2 from the germline V gene are MNHEY and SVGAGI. The V end was cut by 6 bases, the J end by 0 bases, with 11 bases between. This CDR3 has 14 amino acids. The chain's CDR3 is CASSQRGLNTEAFF. The DNA for the CDR3 is TGTGCCAGCAGCCAGAGAGGGTTGAACACTGAAGCTTTCTTT.

The chain recombines TRBV19 with TRBJ2-1, with D possibly matching TRBD2 (6 bases). V lost 2 bases and J lost 4, with 15 bases in between. Germline V CDR1 and CDR2: LNHDA, SQIVND (reference sequence). There are 16 residues in the CDR3. CDR3 protein: CASSISGLSKYNEQFF. The CDR3 region has the DNA TGTGCCAGTAGTATATCCGGACTATCTAAATACAATGAGCAGTTCTTC.

The chain carries TRBV4-3 and TRBJ1-2; D may be TRBD1 (5 bases). The germline gives CDR1 LGHNA, CDR2 YSLEER. V was trimmed by 0 bases and J by 3 bases, leaving 11 bases between them. The CDR3 is made up of 15 amino acids. The CDR3 loop is CASSQDRGYYYGYTF. The CDR3, as DNA: TGCGCCAGCAGCCAAGATAGGGGCTACTACTATGGCTACACCTTC.

This chain joins TRBV10-3 and TRBJ2-7; 14 nucleotides line up with TRBD2. The CDR3 covers 15 residues. Germline CDR1 reads ENHRY; CDR2 reads SYGVKD. With V trimmed by 5 bases and J by 4 bases, 4 bases remained unmatched. CDR3 amino acids: CAISKTSGGVYEQYF. CDR3 in DNA: TGTGCCATCAGTAAGACTAGCGGGGGGGTTTACGAGCAGTACTTC.

This clone showed up just a few times. This chain uses TRBV19 with TRBJ2-1; D uncertain. Trimming took 1 base from V and 6 from J, leaving 10 bases between them. The CDR3 extends over 14 amino acids. CDR1 and CDR2 from the germline V gene are LNHDA and SQIVND (reference sequence). The chain's CDR3 is CASSIVGRSNEQFF. The CDR3 DNA follows: TGTGCCAGTAGTATAGTTGGGCGTTCCAATGAGCAGTTCTTC.

The rearrangement uses TRBV7-9 and TRBJ2-3; perhaps TRBD1 as D (5 bases). This CDR3 has 16 amino acids. CDR1 SEHNR and CDR2 FQNEAQ come from the germline V gene (reference sequence). V was cut by 8 bases and J by 3 bases, with 21 bases left in between. CDR3 DNA: TGTGCCAGCTCCAATAGGGCAGGGATGTCGACAGATACGCAGTATTTT. It is translated as CASSNRAGMSTDTQYF.

A word on this clone: Its ends do not fully match the called genes, so a read error is possible. This chain joins TRBV6-1 and TRBJ1-2; 7 bases align to TRBD1. This CDR3 spans 15 amino acids. From germline, CDR1 is MNHNS and CDR2 SASEGT. DNA for the CDR3: TGTGCCAGCAGTGAACGACAGGGCCCATTCTATGGCCACACCTTC. Translated, it gives CASSERQGPFYGHTF.

This rearrangement joins TRBV3-1 (or the pseudogene TRBV3-2) to TRBJ1-1, with 7 nucleotides matching TRBD1. This CDR3 comprises 14 residues. CDR1 LGHDT and CDR2 YNNKEL come from the germline V gene (reference sequence). The V segment lost 4 bases and the J segment 4 bases; nucleotides outside the gene matches: 6. CDR3 protein: CASSLRQGGTEAFF. The CDR3, as DNA: TGTGCCAGCAGCCTTCGACAGGGCGGCACTGAAGCTTTCTTT.

The chain recombines TRBV18 with TRBJ1-5; 8 bases map to TRBD1. V shed 3 bases and J 2 bases; nucleotides not matched to a gene: 6. The CDR3 extends over 16 amino acids. Looked up from germline, CDR1 is KGHSH and CDR2 is LQKENI. CDR3: CASSPQGALGNQPQHF. The CDR3 bases are TGTGCCAGCTCACCCCAGGGGGCTTTGGGCAATCAGCCCCAGCATTTT.

This rearrangement joins TRBV3-1 (or the pseudogene TRBV3-2) to TRBJ1-1, with D unclear. CDR3 length: 16 residues. V was shortened by 1 base and J by 2 bases, with 14 bases between the two germline ends. Germline-derived CDR1 and CDR2 are LGHDT and YNNKEL (reference sequence). The CDR3 sequence is CASSQGVRRRNTEAFF. The CDR3 nucleotides read TGTGCCAGCAGCCAAGGGGTTCGGCGGAGAAACACTGAAGCTTTCTTT.

The rearrangement links TRBV28 to TRBJ1-2; no clear D. CDR3 length: 15 amino acids. Germline lookup yields CDR1 MDHEN and CDR2 SYDVKM. V lost 3 bases and J 6 bases, leaving 17 bases between the germline ends. The CDR3 protein is CASSLISRSGNGYTF. In DNA, the CDR3 is TGTGCCAGCAGTTTGATTAGTAGGAGCGGGAATGGCTACACCTTC.

The chain recombines TRBV24-1 with TRBJ2-5; a weak D match, TRBD2 (6 bases). From germline, CDR1 is KGHDR and CDR2 SFDVKD. Deletions cut 3 bases from V and 5 bases from J, with 18 bases between. The CDR3 contains 16 residues. The CDR3 coding sequence is TGTGCCACCAGTGATAACATAAGGGCCCGGGGGGAGACCCAGTACTTC. The encoded protein is CATSDNIRARGETQYF.